The table lists the clone carrying this TCR beta chain with many counts. One entry per CDR3 protein, called by TCRdb with MiXCR from the 5' RACE reads. The table includes tens of thousands of distinct CDR3 sequences, over 5.5% detected once. The sample belongs to a study of spatial heterogeneity in lung cancer. Turning to the study itself: Alpha-chain detections were consistently fewer than beta-chain detections among the sequences. A unique TCR and UMI combination showed up more than ten times in raw reads, on average.

Specified time point: sample taken at primary tumor resection. Frozen PBMC, nontumor lung or tumor provided whole RNA, which was sequenced unsorted. Donation came from around 72 patients with untreated early-stage non-small cell lung cancer. Germline CDR1 is SGHRS and CDR2 is YFSETQ. This CDR3 contains 14 residues. V shed 10 bases and J 2 bases; nucleotides not matched to a gene: 10. The clonotype was recovered from a female donor with early-stage non-small cell lung cancer. V usage is TRBV5-1 and J usage is TRBJ1-1, with 8 nucleotides matching TRBD1. The source was PBMCs, collected at surgery. Here the CDR3 reads CACQGAQGNTEAFF. In DNA form, the CDR3 reads TGCGCCTGCCAGGGGGCGCAGGGAAACACTGAAGCTTTCTTT.